This T cell receptor (beta chain) was retrieved from a study of blood T cell repertoires in COVID-19. In the study overall: The United States, Italy and Spain were the sources of the acute and convalescent COVID-19 samples. From T cells, B-cell-depleted T cells, or PBMCs came the material, which was cDNA or gDNA.

Regarding this clone: The sample carries other DNA sequences with the same CDR3.

The V and J ends lost 4 bases and 2 bases respectively, with 8 bases between them. The CDR3 runs to 13 residues. Germline-derived CDR1 and CDR2 are KGHSH and LQKENI. Original analysis: Quantification of nucleated cells was approximated via reference gene primer amplification. TCRdb keeps only in-frame clones here, not all; method: immunoSEQ multiplex PCR. That table gives V, J and clone size, and the DNA gave D and trimming. The data contain about 670,000 clones, about 90% of them seen just once; the ten biggest clones take up over 0.2%. The J gene is TRBJ1-1, the V gene TRBV18; possibly TRBD1 for D (6 bases). The material sequenced was peripheral blood. This TCR was sampled from a woman between 18 and 30 years old with acute or convalescent COVID-19. The CDR3 DNA follows: TGTGCCAGCTCACGGACAGCAAACACTGAAGCTTTCTTT. Translation: CASSRTANTEAFF.